The 22 T cell receptor beta chains below all came from one sample that was sequenced in a study of T cell responses to AZD1222 COVID-19 vaccine. Profiled with immunoSEQ multiplex PCR; TCRdb holds only in-frame clones, not every one. The sample lists just over 80,000 clones, approximately 90% occurring once. Sequencing was performed on peripheral blood, taken on day 0 of AZD1222 vaccination. The receptor source for this set is an adult in good health.

This chain connects TRBV6-2 or TRBV6-3 to TRBJ2-7, with D uncertain. Per germline, CDR1 MNHEY and CDR2 SVGEGT. Trimming removed 0 bases at V and 3 bases at J, with 18 bases between. The CDR3 loop spans 17 amino acids. CDR3 amino acids: CASSYSFTDSRFYEQYF. CDR3 nucleotide sequence: TGTGCCAGCAGTTACTCTTTCACTGACTCAAGATTCTACGAGCAGTACTTC.

The rearrangement joins TRBV19 to TRBJ1-2, with D possibly matching TRBD1 (5 bases). This CDR3 is built from 13 residues. The germline V gene encodes CDR1 LNHDA and CDR2 SQIVND (reference sequence). Trimming left V 4 bases short and J 4 bases short, with 10 bases between. CDR3 sequence reads: CASSTGTSYGYTF. In nucleotides, the CDR3 is TGTGCCAGTAGTACCGGGACTAGCTATGGCTACACCTTC.

CDR3 DNA: TGTGCCAGCAGCCCGATGGTTGCGGAGCAGTACTTC. It translates to CASSPMVAEQYF. The chain carries TRBV7-8 and TRBJ2-7; D is undetermined. V was clipped by 5 bases and J by 7 bases, with 12 bases between them. Per germline, CDR1 SGHVS and CDR2 FQNEAQ. The CDR3 extends over 12 amino acids.

The count of this clone is one. The genes are TRBV27 and TRBJ2-7; 7 nucleotides line up with TRBD1. After removal of 0 bases from V and 3 bases from J, the junction contained 2 bases not matched to a gene. CDR1 is MNHEY, CDR2 SMNVEV, per germline (reference sequence). CDR3 length: 14 amino acids. Here the CDR3 reads CASSLSGTVYEQYF. The CDR3 nucleotides read TGTGCCAGCAGTTTATCAGGGACAGTCTACGAGCAGTACTTC.

This rearrangement joins TRBV11-1 to TRBJ1-1; no clear D. The germline gives CDR1 SGHAT, CDR2 FQDESV (reference sequence). With 5 bases removed from V and 0 bases from J, the gap between germline ends came to 10 bases. The CDR3 totals 14 residues. The chain's CDR3 is CASSIRVLNTEAFF. In DNA form, the CDR3 reads TGTGCCAGCAGCATCCGAGTCCTGAACACTGAAGCTTTCTTT. The complete variable domain, with remaining parts taken from reference TRBV11-1 and TRBJ1-1, reads EAEVAQSPRYKITEKSQAVAFWCDPISGHATLYWYRQILGQGPELLVQFQDESVVDDSQLPKDRFSAERLKGVDSTLKIQPAELGDSAMYLCASSIRVLNTEAFFGQGTRLTVV.

V usage is TRBV7-9 and J usage is TRBJ1-5; unclear D gene. Germline CDR1 SEHNR, CDR2 FQNEAQ (reference sequence). The CDR3 is 14 residues long. Trimming shortened V by 2 bases and J by 3 bases, and 8 bases separated the two germline ends. CDR3 region: CASSLKGFNQPQHF. CDR3 nucleotides: TGTGCCAGCAGCTTAAAAGGATTCAATCAGCCCCAGCATTTT.

By sample share, this clone is medium-sized. This sequence joins TRBV7-3 and TRBJ2-1, with D perhaps given as TRBD1 or TRBD2 (5 bases each). From germline, CDR1 is SGHTA and CDR2 FQGTGA. Deletions cut 5 bases from V and 9 bases from J, with 14 bases between. CDR3 size: 13 residues. The CDR3, as DNA: TGTGCCAGCAGCCCACTCCCTGGGACTGAGCAGTTCTTC. Amino acid sequence: CASSPLPGTEQFF.

The rearrangement joins TRBV18 to TRBJ2-3; D perhaps matches TRBD2 (6 bases). This CDR3 region has 16 residues. Germline loops: CDR1 KGHSH, CDR2 LQKENI. V was clipped by 2 bases and J by 6 bases, with 18 bases between them. The CDR3 nucleotides are TGTGCCAGCTCACCATATCAAGACGGGACTTCGGATACGCAGTATTTT. Translating it yields CASSPYQDGTSDTQYF.

The sample holds one count of this clone. The chain has TRBV7-9 and TRBJ1-1; D is uncertain. The CDR3 is made up of 13 amino acids. V lost 5 bases to trimming and J lost 3 bases, with 10 bases between them. The germline CDR1 and CDR2 sequences are SEHNR and FQNEAQ (reference sequence). CDR3 sequence (DNA): TGTGCCAGCAGCCCACCAGACCACACTGAAGCTTTCTTT. Translated: CASSPPDHTEAFF.

The CDR3 DNA reads as TGTGCCAGCAGTTTAAGGGTATCTCGGTACCAAGAGACCCAGTACTTC. This encodes CASSLRVSRYQETQYF. The rearrangement links TRBV27 to TRBJ2-5; D is undetermined. The CDR3 is 16 residues long. V lost 2 bases, J lost 0 bases, and 13 bases lay in between. The germline V gene encodes CDR1 MNHEY and CDR2 SMNVEV (reference sequence).

The CDR3 DNA is TGTGCCAGCAGATCTCCAGGGGGCGCTAACTATGGCTACACCTTC. Amino acids: CASRSPGGANYGYTF. The chain carries TRBV27 and TRBJ1-2, with 8 bases matching TRBD1. The CDR3 runs 15 residues. J was trimmed by 0 bases and V by 6 bases; bases with no gene match: 6. The germline gives CDR1 MNHEY, CDR2 SMNVEV (reference sequence).

This clone is a singleton in its sample. This chain links TRBV28 with TRBJ2-7; D is perhaps TRBD1 (5 bases). V dropped 6 bases and J dropped 4 bases, with 13 bases sitting between them. This CDR3 contains 13 residues. CDR1 MDHEN and CDR2 SYDVKM come from the germline V gene. This chain's CDR3 is CASRRQGPYEQYF. For the CDR3, the DNA is TGTGCCAGCAGACGGCAGGGTCCTTACGAGCAGTACTTC.

This chain connects TRBV5-1 to TRBJ1-1; TRBD1 agrees at 9 bases. Germline V CDR1 and CDR2: SGHRS, YFSETQ. CDR3 size: 14 residues. The V and J ends lost 6 bases and 4 bases, in that order; junction bases with no gene match: 7. The CDR3 is CASTRTGAVTEAFF. CDR3 coding DNA: TGCGCCAGCACTCGGACAGGGGCGGTCACTGAAGCTTTCTTT.

This clone was seen a single time. The gene calls are TRBV6-1 and TRBJ2-7; a possible D gene is TRBD2 (7 bases). The CDR3 runs 15 residues. The V gene lost 1 base and the J gene lost 5 bases, with 15 bases spanning the gap. Germline V gene data show CDR1 as MNHNS and CDR2 as SASEGT. The CDR3 nucleotides are TGTGCCAGCAGTGAAGAGGGGGGGCGTAGCCACGAGCAGTACTTC. Translated: CASSEEGGRSHEQYF.

The chain joins TRBV7-2 to TRBJ1-1; D unclear. Germline V lookup: CDR1 SGHTA, CDR2 FQGNSA. This CDR3 has 12 amino acids. V gave up 3 bases and J gave up 6 bases, with 8 bases separating them. CDR3 in amino acids: CASSFRRAEAFF. CDR3 DNA sequence: TGTGCCAGCAGCTTCAGGAGAGCTGAAGCTTTCTTT.

The chain employs TRBV14 and TRBJ1-2; no clear D. Germline assignment: CDR1 SGHDN and CDR2 FVKESK. The CDR3 loop spans 16 amino acids. Trimming shortened V by 3 bases and J by 1 base, and 15 bases separated the two germline ends. The CDR3 sequence is CASSHSLPLLNYGYTF. As DNA, the CDR3 is TGTGCCAGCAGCCACTCTCTTCCGCTTCTTAACTATGGCTACACCTTC.

The V and J genes are TRBV7-8 and TRBJ2-1; 13 nucleotides align to TRBD2. This CDR3 has 18 residues. From germline, CDR1 is SGHVS and CDR2 FQNEAQ. V lost 5 bases, J lost 3 bases, and 10 bases stayed unmatched. CDR3 nucleotides: TGTGCCAGCAGCCAGGGACTAGCGGGGACCCCACTCTACAATGAGCAGTTCTTC. The encoded protein is CASSQGLAGTPLYNEQFF.

This rearrangement joins TRBV3-1 (or the pseudogene TRBV3-2) to TRBJ2-4; possible D gene TRBD1, 8 bases. In germline, CDR1 is LGHDT, CDR2 YNNKEL (reference sequence). V gave up 3 bases and J gave up 8 bases, with 20 bases separating them. The CDR3 has 16 amino acids. This CDR3 reads CASSHRSGVDRDIQYF. The CDR3 region has the DNA TGTGCCAGCAGCCATCGAAGCGGGGTGGACAGGGACATTCAGTACTTC.

This clone was seen only once. The chain recombines TRBV12-3 or TRBV12-4 with TRBJ2-7; no definite D call. CDR3 length: 13 amino acids. V was cut by 4 bases and J by 2 bases, with 9 bases left in between. The CDR3 DNA sequence: TGTGCCAGCAGTTCATCTGGGGCCTACGAGCAGTACTTC. Protein: CASSSSGAYEQYF.

The V and J genes are TRBV5-5 and TRBJ1-2, with D perhaps matching TRBD1 (6 bases). The CDR3 is 13 residues long. The V and J ends lost 4 bases and 4 bases respectively, with 11 bases between them. Germline V gene sequence: CDR1 SGHKS, CDR2 YYEKEE (reference sequence). The CDR3 loop reads CASSQDRAYGYTF. CDR3 coding DNA: TGTGCCAGCAGCCAGGACAGAGCCTATGGCTACACCTTC.

This clone appeared once. This chain joins TRBV19 and TRBJ1-1; 9 nucleotides align to TRBD1. Germline-derived CDR1 and CDR2 are LNHDA and SQIVND (reference sequence). CDR3 length equals 13 residues. J gave up 6 bases and V 9 bases, and 8 bases lay outside the gene matches. CDR3 amino acids: CASGTGITSEAFF. Here the CDR3 DNA reads TGTGCCAGCGGGACAGGGATAACGTCTGAAGCTTTCTTT.

This clone was seen only once. The chain's CDR3 is CASSLDTLIYTEAFF. DNA for the CDR3: TGCGCCAGCAGCTTAGACACCCTGATTTACACTGAAGCTTTCTTT. J is TRBJ1-1 and V is TRBV5-1; D not resolved. The CDR3 is 15 residues long. V lost 2 bases, J lost 3 bases, and 14 bases lay in between. The germline V gene has CDR1 SGHRS and CDR2 YFSETQ. The entire variable domain, with the rest obtained from reference TRBV5-1 and TRBJ1-1, is as follows: KAGVTQTPRYLIKTRGQQVTLSCSPISGHRSVSWYQQTPGQGLQFLFEYFSETQRNKGNFPGRFSGRQFSNSRSEMNVSTLELGDSALYLCASSLDTLIYTEAFFGQGTRLTVV.